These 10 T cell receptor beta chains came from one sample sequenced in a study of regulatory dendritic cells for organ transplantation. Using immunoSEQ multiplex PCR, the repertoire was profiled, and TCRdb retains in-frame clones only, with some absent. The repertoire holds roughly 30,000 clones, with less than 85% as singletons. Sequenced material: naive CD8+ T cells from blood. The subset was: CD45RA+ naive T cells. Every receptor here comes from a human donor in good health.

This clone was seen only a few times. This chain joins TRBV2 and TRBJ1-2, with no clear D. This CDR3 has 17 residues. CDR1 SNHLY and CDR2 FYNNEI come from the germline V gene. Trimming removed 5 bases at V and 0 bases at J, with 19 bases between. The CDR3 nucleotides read TGTGCCAGCAGTAACCCCTACGACTTGGTCTCTAACTATGGCTACACCTTC. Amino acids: CASSNPYDLVSNYGYTF.

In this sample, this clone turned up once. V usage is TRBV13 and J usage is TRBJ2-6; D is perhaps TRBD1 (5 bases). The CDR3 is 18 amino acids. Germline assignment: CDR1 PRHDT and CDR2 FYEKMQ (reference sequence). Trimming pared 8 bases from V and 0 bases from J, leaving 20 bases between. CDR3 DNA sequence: TGTGCCAGCGTAAGCAGGACAAAGGCCTCCTCTGGGGCCAACGTCCTGACTTTC. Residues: CASVSRTKASSGANVLTF.

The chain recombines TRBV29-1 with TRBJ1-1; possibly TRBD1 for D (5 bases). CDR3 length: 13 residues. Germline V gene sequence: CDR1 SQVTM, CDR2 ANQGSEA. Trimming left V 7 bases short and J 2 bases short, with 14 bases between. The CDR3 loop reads CSALPTANTEAFF. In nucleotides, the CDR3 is TGCAGCGCCCTACCGACAGCAAACACTGAAGCTTTCTTT.

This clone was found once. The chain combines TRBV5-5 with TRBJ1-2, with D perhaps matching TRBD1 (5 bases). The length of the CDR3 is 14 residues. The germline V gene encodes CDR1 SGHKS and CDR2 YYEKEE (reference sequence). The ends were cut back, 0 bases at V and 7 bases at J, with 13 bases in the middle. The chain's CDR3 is CASSLVGEQAGYTF. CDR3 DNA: TGTGCCAGCAGCTTGGTTGGGGAACAGGCTGGCTACACCTTC.

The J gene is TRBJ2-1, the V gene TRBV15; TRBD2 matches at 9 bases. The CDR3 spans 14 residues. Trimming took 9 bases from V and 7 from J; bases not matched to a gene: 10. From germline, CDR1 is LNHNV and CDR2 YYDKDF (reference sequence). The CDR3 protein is CATSFSGGRNEQFF. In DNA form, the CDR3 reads TGTGCCACAAGTTTTAGCGGGGGTAGGAATGAGCAGTTCTTC. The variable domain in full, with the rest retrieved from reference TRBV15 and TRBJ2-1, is DAMVIQNPRYQVTQFGKPVTLSCSQTLNHNVMYWYQQKSSQAPKLLFHYYDKDFNNEADTPDNFQSRRPNTSFCFLDIRSPGLGDTAMYLCATSFSGGRNEQFFGPGTRLTVL.

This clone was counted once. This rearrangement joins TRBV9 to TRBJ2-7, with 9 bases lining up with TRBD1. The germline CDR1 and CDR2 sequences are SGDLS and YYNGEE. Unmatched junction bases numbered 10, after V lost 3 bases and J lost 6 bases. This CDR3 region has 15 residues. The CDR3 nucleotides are TGTGCCAGCAGCGGTCCGGGACAGGGCTCGGTCGAGCAGTACTTC. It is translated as CASSGPGQGSVEQYF. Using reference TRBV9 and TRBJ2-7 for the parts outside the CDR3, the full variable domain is DSGVTQTPKHLITATGQRVTLRCSPRSGDLSVYWYQQSLDQGLQFLIQYYNGEERAKGNILERFSAQQFPDLHSELNLSSLELGDSALYFCASSGPGQGSVEQYFGPGTRLTVT.

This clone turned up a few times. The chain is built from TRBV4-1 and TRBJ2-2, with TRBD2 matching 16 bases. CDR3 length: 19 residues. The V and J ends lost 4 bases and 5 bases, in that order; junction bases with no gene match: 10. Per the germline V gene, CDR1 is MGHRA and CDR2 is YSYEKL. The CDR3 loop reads CASSLTGLAGGPKTGELFF. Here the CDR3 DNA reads TGCGCCAGCAGCCTCACGGGACTAGCGGGGGGGCCCAAGACCGGGGAGCTGTTTTTT.

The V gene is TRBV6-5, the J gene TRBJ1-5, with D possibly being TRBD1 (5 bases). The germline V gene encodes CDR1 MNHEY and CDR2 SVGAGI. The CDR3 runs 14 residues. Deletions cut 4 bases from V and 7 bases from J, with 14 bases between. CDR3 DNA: TGTGCCAGCAGTTGGGGGGGTTTGGGGCAGCCCCAGCATTTT. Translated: CASSWGGLGQPQHF.

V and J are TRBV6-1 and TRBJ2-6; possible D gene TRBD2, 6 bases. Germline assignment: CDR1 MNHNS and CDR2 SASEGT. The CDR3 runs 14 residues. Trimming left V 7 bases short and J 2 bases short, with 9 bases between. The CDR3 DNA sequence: TGTGCCAGCATAGGGAGGACTGGGGCCAACGTCCTGACTTTC. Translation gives CASIGRTGANVLTF.

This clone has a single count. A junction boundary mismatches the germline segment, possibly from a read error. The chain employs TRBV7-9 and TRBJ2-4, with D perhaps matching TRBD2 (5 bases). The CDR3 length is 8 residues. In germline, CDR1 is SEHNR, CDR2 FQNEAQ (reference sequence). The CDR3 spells CASSPDSF. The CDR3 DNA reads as TGTGCCAGCAGCCCGGACTCATTC.